A single sample gave rise to the 20 T cell receptor beta chains below, sequenced in a study of T cell responses to AZD1222 COVID-19 vaccine. Some clones are missing from TCRdb's copy, which holds only in-frame ones; the method was immunoSEQ multiplex PCR. The sample contains about 140,000 clones, 70% to 90% of which appear only once. This sample comprised peripheral blood, obtained 28 days after the second AZD1222 dose. These receptors all come from an adult who received the AZD1222 COVID-19 vaccine.

The chain couples TRBV30 to TRBJ1-4; the D gene is possibly TRBD1 (5 bases). Germline values: CDR1 GTSNPN, CDR2 SVGIG (reference sequence). V lost 2 bases to trimming and J lost 1 base, with 17 bases between them. This CDR3 has 17 amino acids. The CDR3 loop reads CAWSPQMGRGTNEKLFF. CDR3 DNA sequence: TGTGCCTGGAGTCCCCAGATGGGGAGGGGAACTAATGAAAAACTGTTTTTT.

This clone was seen a single time. This chain joins TRBV6-2 or TRBV6-3 and TRBJ2-5; 8 bases are shared with TRBD2. Germline V gene sequence: CDR1 MNHEY, CDR2 SVGEGT. This CDR3 has 15 residues. J gave up 1 base and V 6 bases, and 7 bases lay outside the gene matches. CDR3 sequence reads: CASSQLADTQETQYF. The CDR3 nucleotides read TGTGCCAGCAGCCAACTAGCGGACACCCAAGAGACCCAGTACTTC.

The J gene is TRBJ1-6, the V gene TRBV10-3; 7 bases match TRBD1. The junction had 6 bases not matched to a gene; V was cut back by 11 bases and J by 5 bases. The CDR3 extends over 13 amino acids. Germline CDR1 is ENHRY and CDR2 is SYGVKD. The CDR3 loop is CAVTGDHNSPLHF. The CDR3 nucleotides are TGTGCCGTCACAGGGGACCATAATTCACCCCTCCACTTT.

The chain recombines TRBV6-5 with TRBJ1-2; D might be TRBD1 (5 bases). The V gene's germline CDR1 is MNHEY and CDR2 SVGAGI. The ends were cut back, 6 bases at V and 6 bases at J, with 17 bases in the middle. CDR3 length equals 14 residues. The chain's CDR3 is CASRGGGSGNGYTF. The CDR3 DNA follows: TGTGCCAGCAGGGGGGGTGGTTCTGGGAATGGCTACACCTTC.

The chain joins TRBV6-5 to TRBJ1-4; TRBD1 is a possible D gene (5 bases). In germline, CDR1 is MNHEY, CDR2 SVGAGI. Deletions cut 6 bases from V and 3 bases from J, with 14 bases between. The CDR3 consists of 15 residues. The DNA of the CDR3 is TGTGCCAGCAGCCCCCAGGGCGGGTCTAATGAAAAACTGTTTTTT. Its translation is CASSPQGGSNEKLFF.

J is TRBJ1-3 and V is TRBV5-1; D remains unclear. Germline assignment: CDR1 SGHRS and CDR2 YFSETQ. CDR3 length: 15 amino acids. V lost 1 base and J lost 0, with 8 bases in between. The CDR3 sequence: CASSLTQSSGNTIYF. In DNA, the CDR3 is TGCGCCAGCAGCTTGACTCAGTCCTCTGGAAACACCATATATTTT.

The chain couples TRBV29-1 to TRBJ2-7; 9 bases fit TRBD1. Germline V gene sequence: CDR1 SQVTM, CDR2 ANQGSEA. This CDR3 has 14 residues. After removal of 5 bases from V and 6 bases from J, the junction contained 11 bases not matched to a gene. CDR3 protein: CSVWARDREGEQYF. DNA of the CDR3: TGCAGCGTTTGGGCCCGGGACAGGGAAGGCGAGCAGTACTTC.

This clone was seen once. V is TRBV21-1 and J is TRBJ1-4; TRBD1, as called in the table, went unchecked against the DNA. TRBV21-1 is described as a pseudogene. The CDR3 runs 15 residues. The CDR3 DNA is TGTGCCAGCAGCAGGCAGACAGGGGAGCATGAAAAACTGTTTTTT. Its protein product is CASSRQTGEHEKLFF.

Comments on this clone: One end of the junction does not line up with germline, which may come from a read error. The chain has TRBV5-6 and TRBJ1-2; TRBD1 is a possible D gene (5 bases). CDR3 size: 14 residues. Germline V gives CDR1 SGHDT, CDR2 YYEEEE. CDR3: CASSPAGQQKGYAF. The DNA of the CDR3 is TGTGCCAGCAGCCCCGCCGGACAACAGAAGGGGTACGCCTTC.

The chain is built from TRBV7-6 and TRBJ2-5; 10 bases line up with TRBD2. In germline, CDR1 is SGHVS, CDR2 FNYEAQ. The V and J ends lost 5 bases and 0 bases, in that order; junction bases with no gene match: 9. The CDR3 totals 17 residues. The CDR3 sequence: CASSPLAGDEYQETQYF. In DNA form, the CDR3 reads TGTGCCAGCAGCCCGCTAGCGGGGGATGAGTACCAAGAGACCCAGTACTTC.

This clone was seen just once. At one end the junction does not follow the germline gene, possibly because of a read error. DNA of the CDR3: TGTGCTAGCAGCTTAGACCTTTCCTACGAGCAGTACTTC. Amino acids: CASSLDLSYEQYF. The chain recombines TRBV7-7 with TRBJ2-7; no clear D gene. Germline CDR1 is SSHAT and CDR2 is FNYEAQ (reference sequence). The CDR3 is 13 amino acids.

The chain links TRBV14 to TRBJ2-7, with 7 bases matching TRBD1. This CDR3 is built from 14 residues. V lost 5 bases and J lost 3; bases outside the gene matches: 7. Germline V gives CDR1 SGHDN, CDR2 FVKESK. The CDR3 sequence is CASSATGSNYEQYF. The CDR3 coding sequence is TGTGCCAGCAGCGCGACAGGGTCTAACTACGAGCAGTACTTC. Complete variable domain (other parts from reference TRBV14 and TRBJ2-7): EAGVTQFPSHSVIEKGQTVTLRCDPISGHDNLYWYRRVMGKEIKFLLHFVKESKQDESGMPNNRFLAERTGGTYSTLKVQPAELEDSGVYFCASSATGSNYEQYFGPGTRLTVT.

J is TRBJ2-7 and V is TRBV5-1, with TRBD1 as a possible D gene (6 bases). Looked up from germline, CDR1 is SGHRS and CDR2 is YFSETQ. V was shortened by 0 bases and J by 3 bases, with 16 bases between the two germline ends. The length of the CDR3 is 16 residues. CDR3 nucleotide sequence: TGCGCCAGCAGCTTGGCCTGGGGACATATTCTCTACGAGCAGTACTTC. Amino acids: CASSLAWGHILYEQYF.

This chain links TRBV2 with TRBJ1-1, with D possibly matching TRBD1 (6 bases). Germline V CDR1 and CDR2: SNHLY, FYNNEI. The CDR3 is made up of 11 amino acids. With 10 bases removed from V and 3 bases from J, the gap between germline ends came to 9 bases. CDR3 protein: CATSGDTEAFF. In DNA, the CDR3 is TGTGCCACTTCAGGGGACACTGAAGCTTTCTTT.

This chain uses TRBV5-4 with TRBJ1-4; TRBD1 aligns across 8 bases. Germline-derived CDR1 and CDR2 are SGHNT and YYREEE (reference sequence). Trimming at V came to 4 bases and at J to 5 bases, leaving 4 bases not matched to a gene. The CDR3 is 14 amino acids. CDR3 sequence: CASSLQGENEKLFF. The CDR3, as DNA: TGTGCCAGCAGCCTACAGGGGGAGAATGAAAAACTGTTTTTT.

This rearrangement joins TRBV27 to TRBJ1-2; the D is unclear. Germline CDR1 MNHEY, CDR2 SMNVEV (reference sequence). The CDR3 has 13 residues. V gave up 2 bases and J gave up 1 base, with 5 bases separating them. CDR3 region: CASSLGVNYGYTF. DNA for the CDR3: TGTGCCAGCAGTTTAGGGGTTAACTATGGCTACACCTTC.

In DNA form, the CDR3 reads TGCGCCAGCAGCTTTTGGAGGGAGACCTACAATGAGCAGTTCTTC. Amino acid sequence: CASSFWRETYNEQFF. This chain joins TRBV5-1 and TRBJ2-1; TRBD2 might be the D (6 bases). This CDR3 comprises 15 residues. The V end lost 2 bases, the J end lost 2 bases, and 11 bases lay between the germline ends. Germline CDR1 and CDR2: SGHRS and YFSETQ.

The chain joins TRBV12-3 or TRBV12-4 to TRBJ2-5; D gene unclear. The V and J ends lost 1 base and 5 bases respectively, with 5 bases between them. CDR3 length: 12 amino acids. CDR3 in amino acids: CASSLVGETQYF. Written as DNA, the CDR3 is TGTGCCAGCAGTTTAGTAGGCGAGACCCAGTACTTC.

The rearrangement links TRBV7-9 to TRBJ1-2; perhaps TRBD1 as D (5 bases). CDR1 SEHNR and CDR2 FQNEAQ come from the germline V gene (reference sequence). Trimming removed 0 bases from V and 8 bases from J, with 19 bases in between. This CDR3 has 16 amino acids. The CDR3 sequence is CASSLAGRSGTEGYTF. As DNA, the CDR3 is TGTGCCAGCAGCTTAGCGGGGCGATCAGGTACGGAAGGCTACACCTTC. Combining the CDR3 with reference TRBV7-9 and TRBJ1-2 gives the whole variable domain DTGVSQNPRHKITKRGQNVTFRCDPISEHNRLYWYRQTLGQGPEFLTYFQNEAQLEKSRLLSDRFSAERPKGSFSTLEIQRTEQGDSAMYLCASSLAGRSGTEGYTFGSGTRLTVV.

The V gene is TRBV23-1, the J gene TRBJ1-3; D is unresolved. TRBV23-1 is an ORF, with its function uncertain. V was shortened by 7 bases and J by 4 bases, with 20 bases between the two germline ends. CDR3 length equals 16 residues. The CDR3 sequence: CASNVKASFGGNTIYF. CDR3 DNA sequence: TGCGCCAGCAACGTAAAGGCGTCCTTCGGAGGAAACACCATATATTTT.